This passage covers 27 T cell receptor beta chains from one sample sequenced in a study of cytomegalovirus exposure and HLA in healthy donors. The PCR used 60 Vbeta and 13 Jbeta primers. TCRdb's table, derived via immunoSEQ multiplex PCR, lists solely in-frame clones and lacks some. This sample carries roughly 180,000 clones, roughly 78% of them seen once, and the ten largest clones take roughly 1.5%. The sequenced sample consisted of PBMCs. These receptors were obtained from a girl aged 5-17 years in good health and CMV-seropositive.

The chain is built from TRBV9 and TRBJ1-1, with 8 bases lining up with TRBD1. Germline loops: CDR1 SGDLS, CDR2 YYNGEE. This CDR3 has 16 amino acids. Trimming removed 0 bases from V and 3 bases from J; junction bases left unmatched: 7. The CDR3 DNA reads as TGTGCCAGCAGCGTAGCACCAGGGGGCTCTTACACTGAAGCTTTCTTT. Translated, it gives CASSVAPGGSYTEAFF. Combining the CDR3 with reference TRBV9 and TRBJ1-1 gives the whole variable domain DSGVTQTPKHLITATGQRVTLRCSPRSGDLSVYWYQQSLDQGLQFLIQYYNGEERAKGNILERFSAQQFPDLHSELNLSSLELGDSALYFCASSVAPGGSYTEAFFGQGTRLTVV.

The chain combines TRBV19 with TRBJ2-3, with 8 bases matching TRBD1. Germline V gene lookup returns CDR1 LNHDA and CDR2 SQIVND (reference sequence). J was trimmed by 4 bases and V by 6 bases; bases with no gene match: 21. This CDR3 has 19 amino acids. CDR3 sequence: CASSKTGTGIGVGPDTQYF. DNA of the CDR3: TGTGCCAGTAGCAAGACCGGGACAGGTATCGGAGTTGGACCAGATACGCAGTATTTT.

The chain has TRBV4-1 and TRBJ1-3; D is perhaps TRBD1 (6 bases). V lost 4 bases and J lost 4, with 11 bases in between. The CDR3 length is 14 residues. Germline V gene data show CDR1 as MGHRA and CDR2 as YSYEKL. The DNA of the CDR3 is TGCGCCAGCAGCCTAGGGGGACACGGAAACACCATATATTTT. This translates into CASSLGGHGNTIYF.

The genes are TRBV5-6 and TRBJ2-6, with 9 bases aligning to TRBD2. Trimming took 0 bases from V and 0 from J; bases not matched to a gene: 1. Germline V gives CDR1 SGHDT, CDR2 YYEEEE. The CDR3 runs 17 residues. CDR3 in amino acids: CASSLGLAASGANVLTF. CDR3 coding DNA: TGTGCCAGCAGCTTGGGACTAGCGGCCTCTGGGGCCAACGTCCTGACTTTC.

This clone appeared a few times. The chain uses TRBV15 and TRBJ2-7; D may be TRBD2 (6 bases). The CDR3 is made up of 12 amino acids. The germline CDR1 and CDR2 sequences are LNHNV and YYDKDF (reference sequence). The V gene lost 3 bases and the J gene lost 6 bases, with 9 bases spanning the gap. The CDR3 nucleotides read TGTGCCACCAGCAGGGTGGGGGGCGAGCAGTACTTC. This translates into CATSRVGGEQYF.

The chain couples TRBV7-2 to TRBJ2-7; TRBD1 matches 10 bases. CDR1 is SGHTA, CDR2 FQGNSA, per germline. V shed 5 bases and J 3 bases; nucleotides not matched to a gene: 7. The CDR3 has 15 residues. CDR3 sequence: CASSPTGTGDYEQYF. CDR3 nucleotides: TGTGCCAGCAGCCCCACCGGGACAGGGGACTACGAGCAGTACTTC.

The chain joins TRBV5-5 to TRBJ2-6; D is uncertain. Germline CDR1 and CDR2: SGHKS and YYEKEE (reference sequence). The CDR3 is 15 amino acids. V was cut by 4 bases and J by 0 bases, with 8 bases left in between. This chain's CDR3 is CASSPWASGANVLTF. The CDR3 coding sequence is TGTGCCAGCAGCCCCTGGGCCTCTGGGGCCAACGTCCTGACTTTC.

This chain uses TRBV18 with TRBJ2-1, with a tentative D call TRBD2 (5 bases). The CDR3 has 12 amino acids. Between the trimmed V and J ends, which lost 6 bases and 6 bases, there was a span of 9 bases. Germline V gives CDR1 KGHSH, CDR2 LQKENI. CDR3 nucleotides: TGTGCCAGCTCCCGGACTCTCAATGAGCAGTTCTTC. Protein product: CASSRTLNEQFF.

This chain links TRBV10-2 with TRBJ1-1; the D is unclear. The ends were cut back, 6 bases at V and 6 bases at J, with 11 bases in the middle. CDR3 size: 12 residues. Germline CDR1 reads WSHSY; CDR2 reads SAAADI. The CDR3 region has the DNA TGCGCCAGCAGCCTAGCCGTGCCTGAAGCTTTCTTT. Protein product: CASSLAVPEAFF.

The chain uses TRBV7-8 and TRBJ1-2; 10 bases are a match to TRBD1. The CDR3 has 19 amino acids. Trimming at V came to 10 bases and at J to 6 bases, leaving 26 bases not matched to a gene. CDR1 and CDR2 from the germline V gene are SGHVS and FQNEAQ. The CDR3 nucleotides are TGTGCCACCGAGGTGGGGTTGGGGGACAGGGGCCTCCTCTCTAATGGCTACACCTTC. Encoded protein: CATEVGLGDRGLLSNGYTF.

CDR3 amino acids: CASSLGLSYGYTF. Here the CDR3 DNA reads TGCGCCAGCAGCTTGGGCCTCAGCTATGGCTACACCTTC. The chain couples TRBV5-1 to TRBJ1-2; no definite D call. This CDR3 has 13 residues. The germline gives CDR1 SGHRS, CDR2 YFSETQ. V was trimmed by 0 bases and J by 4 bases, leaving 7 bases between them.

This sequence joins TRBV7-2 and TRBJ1-5, with no clear D. The CDR3 has 15 amino acids. Trimming removed 4 bases from V and 7 bases from J, with 17 bases in between. CDR1 is SGHTA and CDR2 is FQGNSA in the germline V gene. The CDR3, as DNA: TGTGCCAGCAGCTCAGGCGGGGATTTAGGCCAGCCCCAGCATTTT. It specifies CASSSGGDLGQPQHF.

This chain links TRBV18 with TRBJ1-6; possibly TRBD1 for D (6 bases). Per the germline V gene, CDR1 is KGHSH and CDR2 is LQKENI. The CDR3 sequence is 14 residues long. Trimming left V 1 base short and J 9 bases short, with 10 bases between. CDR3 DNA sequence: TGTGCCAGCTCACCACAGGACAGAGGTTCACCCCTCCACTTT. This codes for CASSPQDRGSPLHF.

This chain connects TRBV6-1 to TRBJ1-5, with a tentative D call TRBD1 (6 bases). CDR3 length: 14 amino acids. The V gene's germline CDR1 is MNHNS and CDR2 SASEGT. Trimming took off 7 bases at V and 3 bases at J, with 13 bases between the two ends. In nucleotides, the CDR3 is TGTGCCAGCATCTCAGGGGCTTTCAATCAGCCCCAGCATTTT. This codes for CASISGAFNQPQHF.

This clone was seen a single time. V is TRBV10-1 and J is TRBJ2-5; D may be TRBD2 (5 bases). The CDR3 covers 14 residues. In germline, CDR1 is WNHNN, CDR2 SYGVQD (reference sequence). Deletions cut 3 bases from V and 9 bases from J, with 17 bases between. CDR3 sequence reads: CASSDGRDSSAQYF. The DNA for the CDR3 is TGCGCCAGCAGTGACGGACGGGATAGTTCGGCCCAGTACTTC.

V and J are TRBV7-7 and TRBJ2-5, with 7 bases matching TRBD2. Per germline, CDR1 SSHAT and CDR2 FNYEAQ (reference sequence). There are 15 residues in the CDR3. Trimming took 2 bases from V and 4 from J; bases not matched to a gene: 7. The chain's CDR3 is CASSLSGGSGETQYF. The CDR3 DNA is TGTGCCAGCAGCTTATCCGGGGGGAGTGGAGAGACCCAGTACTTC.

The chain uses TRBV29-1 and TRBJ1-3, with 12 positions matching TRBD1. Germline V gives CDR1 SQVTM, CDR2 ANQGSEA. J was trimmed by 4 bases and V by 0 bases; bases with no gene match: 4. The CDR3 is 16 residues long. As DNA, the CDR3 is TGCAGCGTTGAAGATTGGGACAGGGGGCAAGGAAACACCATATATTTT. Translating it yields CSVEDWDRGQGNTIYF. The whole variable domain, filled in from reference TRBV29-1 and TRBJ1-3, reads SAVISQKPSRDICQRGTSLTIQCQVDSQVTMMFWYRQQPGQSLTLIATANQGSEATYESGFVIDKFPISRPNLTFSTLTVSNMSPEDSSIYLCSVEDWDRGQGNTIYFGEGSWLTVV.

As concerns this clone: The same CDR3 is also encoded by other DNA sequences in this sample. V and J are TRBV10-3 and TRBJ2-2; TRBD2 aligns across 7 bases. The CDR3 loop spans 17 amino acids. The V and J ends lost 2 bases and 4 bases, in that order; junction bases with no gene match: 10. Germline CDR1 and CDR2: ENHRY and SYGVKD. The chain's CDR3 is CAISEGRSGAVTGELFF. Written as DNA, the CDR3 is TGTGCCATCAGTGAGGGGAGGAGCGGGGCGGTCACCGGGGAGCTGTTTTTT.

CDR3 DNA sequence: TGTGCCAGAAGCTCAATTGGGCACCGGGAGCAGTACTTC. Its protein is CARSSIGHREQYF. This chain uses TRBV5-3 with TRBJ2-7, with D unclear. TRBV5-3 is an ORF for which the function is uncertain. Trimming took 3 bases from V and 7 from J, leaving 14 bases between them. CDR3 length: 13 residues.

This sequence joins TRBV7-2 and TRBJ1-6; D gene uncertain. Germline CDR1 and CDR2: SGHTA and FQGNSA. This CDR3 is built from 16 residues. Deletions cut 5 bases from V and 0 bases from J, with 11 bases between. CDR3 nucleotides: TGTGCCAGCAGCCCCCCACTGAGCTCCTATAATTCACCCCTCCACTTT. This encodes CASSPPLSSYNSPLHF.

The chain uses TRBV7-2 and TRBJ2-7, with no clear D. The V and J ends lost 5 bases and 5 bases respectively, with 16 bases between them. The CDR3 length is 14 residues. Germline CDR1 SGHTA, CDR2 FQGNSA. Here the CDR3 DNA reads TGTGCCAGCAGCCCCCAGCGCCCCACCCACGAGCAGTACTTC. It yields the protein CASSPQRPTHEQYF.

This chain uses TRBV28 with TRBJ2-7; 9 bases align to TRBD2. The ends lost 4 bases at V and 7 bases at J; junction bases unmatched: 11. CDR3 length: 15 residues. Germline CDR1 reads MDHEN; CDR2 reads SYDVKM. CDR3 in amino acids: CASSSVGGGAGEQYF. The CDR3 nucleotides are TGTGCCAGCAGTTCAGTGGGCGGGGGGGCGGGAGAGCAGTACTTC. The full variable domain, its missing parts supplied by reference TRBV28 and TRBJ2-7, is DVKVTQSSRYLVKRTGEKVFLECVQDMDHENMFWYRQDPGLGLRLIYFSYDVKMKEKGDIPEGYSVSREKKERFSLILESASTNQTSMYLCASSSVGGGAGEQYFGPGTRLTVT.

The gene calls are TRBV19 and TRBJ1-1; D is unresolved. The germline CDR1 and CDR2 sequences are LNHDA and SQIVND (reference sequence). CDR3 length: 14 amino acids. The ends were cut back, 5 bases at V and 4 bases at J, with 14 bases in the middle. CDR3 protein: CASSPGVRGTEAFF. For the CDR3, the DNA is TGTGCCAGTAGTCCCGGAGTCCGAGGCACTGAAGCTTTCTTT.

This clone came up a few times. J is TRBJ2-3 and V is TRBV19; 11 positions match TRBD1. CDR1 is LNHDA, CDR2 SQIVND, per germline (reference sequence). Trimming at V came to 6 bases and at J to 5 bases, leaving 4 bases not matched to a gene. The CDR3 consists of 14 residues. The CDR3 loop reads CASRQDRGRDTQYF. The CDR3 DNA reads TGTGCCAGTAGACAGGACAGGGGGCGAGATACGCAGTATTTT.

The chain joins TRBV5-4 to TRBJ2-1; 8 nucleotides align to TRBD1. This CDR3 region has 12 residues. CDR1 is SGHNT and CDR2 is YYREEE in the germline V gene (reference sequence). J gave up 9 bases and V 2 bases, and 1 base lay outside the gene matches. The CDR3 coding sequence is TGTGCCAGCAGCTTCAGGGGGCCTGAGCAGTTCTTC. Its translation is CASSFRGPEQFF.

The chain is built from TRBV6-1 and TRBJ1-6, with 9 bases that match TRBD1. The ends lost 5 bases at V and 10 bases at J; junction bases unmatched: 3. Germline CDR1 MNHNS, CDR2 SASEGT. CDR3 size: 13 residues. This chain's CDR3 is CASSSDRGSPLHF. CDR3 nucleotides: TGTGCCAGCAGTTCGGACAGGGGCTCACCCCTCCACTTT.

This clone was counted a single time. The chain links TRBV6-5 to TRBJ2-1, with TRBD2 matching 9 bases. This CDR3 contains 13 residues. Unmatched junction bases numbered 3, after V lost 8 bases and J lost 4 bases. Germline loops: CDR1 MNHEY, CDR2 SVGAGI. The CDR3 reads CASYSGGYNEQFF. In DNA form, the CDR3 reads TGTGCCAGCTATAGCGGGGGATACAATGAGCAGTTCTTC.